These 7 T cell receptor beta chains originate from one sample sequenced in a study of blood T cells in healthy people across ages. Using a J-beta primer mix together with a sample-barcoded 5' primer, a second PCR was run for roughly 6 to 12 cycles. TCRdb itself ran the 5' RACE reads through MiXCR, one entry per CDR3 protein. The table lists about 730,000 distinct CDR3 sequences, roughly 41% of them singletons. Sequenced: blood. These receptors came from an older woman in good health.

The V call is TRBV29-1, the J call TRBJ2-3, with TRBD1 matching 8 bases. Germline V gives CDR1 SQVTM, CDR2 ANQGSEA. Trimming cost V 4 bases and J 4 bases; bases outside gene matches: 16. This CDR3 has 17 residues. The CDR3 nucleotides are TGCAGCGTTGGGCTGGAGGCAGGGGGCTTGTTTGCAGATACGCAGTATTTT. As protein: CSVGLEAGGLFADTQYF.

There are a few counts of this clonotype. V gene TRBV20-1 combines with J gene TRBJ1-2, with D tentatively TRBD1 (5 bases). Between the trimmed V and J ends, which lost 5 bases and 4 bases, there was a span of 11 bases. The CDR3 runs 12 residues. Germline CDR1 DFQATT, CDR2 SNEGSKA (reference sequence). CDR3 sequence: CSAPTGGYGYTF. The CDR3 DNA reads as TGCAGTGCTCCGACGGGGGGCTATGGCTACACCTTC.

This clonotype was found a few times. CDR3 in amino acids: CASAPGRGQFF. CDR3 sequence (DNA): TGTGCCAGCGCCCCCGGCCGGGGGCAGTTCTTC. The V gene is TRBV7-2, the J gene TRBJ2-1; perhaps TRBD2 as D (5 bases). Trimming left V 8 bases short and J 12 bases short, with 14 bases between. The germline V gene encodes CDR1 SGHTA and CDR2 FQGNSA. The CDR3 runs to 11 residues.

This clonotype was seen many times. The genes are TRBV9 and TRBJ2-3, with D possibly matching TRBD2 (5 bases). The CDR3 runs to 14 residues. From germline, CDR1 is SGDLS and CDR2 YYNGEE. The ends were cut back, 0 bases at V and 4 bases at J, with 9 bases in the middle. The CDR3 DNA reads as TGTGCCAGCAGCGTAGATCGGGGTCCAGATACGCAGTATTTT. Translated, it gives CASSVDRGPDTQYF.

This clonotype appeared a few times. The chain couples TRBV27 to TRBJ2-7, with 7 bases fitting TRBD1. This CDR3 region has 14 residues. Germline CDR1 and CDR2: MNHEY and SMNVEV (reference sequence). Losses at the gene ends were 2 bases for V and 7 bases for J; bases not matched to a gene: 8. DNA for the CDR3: TGTGCCAGCAGTTTAAGACAGGGCCCCTTGGAGCAGTACTTC. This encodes CASSLRQGPLEQYF.

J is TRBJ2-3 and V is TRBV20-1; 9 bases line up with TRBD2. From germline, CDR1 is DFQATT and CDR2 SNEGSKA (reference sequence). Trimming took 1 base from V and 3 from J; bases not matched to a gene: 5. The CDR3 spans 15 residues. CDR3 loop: CSARGLAGTTDTQYF. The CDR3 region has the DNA TGCAGTGCTAGAGGTCTAGCGGGGACTACAGATACGCAGTATTTT.

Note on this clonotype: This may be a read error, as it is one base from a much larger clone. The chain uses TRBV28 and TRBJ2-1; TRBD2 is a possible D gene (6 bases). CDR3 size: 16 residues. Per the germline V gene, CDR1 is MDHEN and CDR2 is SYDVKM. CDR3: CASSLAGSVSHNEQFF. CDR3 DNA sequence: TGTGCCAGCAGTTTAGCGGGGAGTGTCTCCCACAATGAGCAGTTCTTC. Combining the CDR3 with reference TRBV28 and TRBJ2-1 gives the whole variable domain DVKVTQSSRYLVKRTGEKVFLECVQDMDHENMFWYRQDPGLGLRLIYFSYDVKMKEKGDIPEGYSVSREKKERFSLILESASTNQTSMYLCASSLAGSVSHNEQFFGPGTRLTVL.